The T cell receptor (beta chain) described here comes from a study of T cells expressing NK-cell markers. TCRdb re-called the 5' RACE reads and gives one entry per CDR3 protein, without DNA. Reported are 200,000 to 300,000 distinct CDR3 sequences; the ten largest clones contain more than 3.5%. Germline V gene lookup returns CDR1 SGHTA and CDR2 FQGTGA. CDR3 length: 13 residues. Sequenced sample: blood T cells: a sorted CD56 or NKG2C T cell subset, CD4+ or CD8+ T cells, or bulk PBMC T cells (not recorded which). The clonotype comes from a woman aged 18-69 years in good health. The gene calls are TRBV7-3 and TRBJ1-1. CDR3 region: CASSSNVNTEAFF.